This T cell receptor beta chain was identified during a study of beta chain features in type 1 diabetes. Study-level points and caveats: TCRB CDR3s were moderately but significantly shorter in Type 1 diabetes patients in all four CD4+ subsets.

CDR1 GTSNPN and CDR2 SVGIG come from the germline V gene (reference sequence). The CDR3 runs 18 residues. V dropped 0 bases and J dropped 0; count of bases not matched to a gene: 12. This clone appeared a single time. What it binds is not known. Investigators reverse transcribed all isolated RNA, so they sequenced expressed TCRB transcripts. Assay: immunoSEQ multiplex PCR; the TCRdb copy retains only in-frame clones and omits some. The sample holds under 50,000 clones, about 66% seen once. The source material was Tregs from blood. The chain recombines TRBV30 with TRBJ2-3; 7 positions match TRBD2. The sequence was obtained from a young woman with type 1 diabetes. The CDR3 coding sequence is TGTGCCTGGAGTGTAGCCGCTTATTTTAGCGGGAGCACAGATACGCAGTATTTT. Translating it yields CAWSVAAYFSGSTDTQYF.